The rows below give T cell receptor beta chains drawn from one sample of a study of CD4 T cells in relation to SARS-CoV-2 and coronaviruses. Some clones are missing from TCRdb's copy, which holds only in-frame ones; the method was immunoSEQ multiplex PCR. The sample carries 30,000 or so clones, approximately 79% recorded once. Antigens for these TCRs are unknown. Sample: CD4+ T cells from PBMCs, cultured in vitro. The receptors come from a human donor in good health. The CDR3 runs from the conserved cysteine through the conserved F or W. The D gene is left open where the match is weak. Size is stated for part of the rows, as once, few or many counts, or as a class when the clone is expanded.

CDR3 DNA	CDR3 protein	V gene	J gene	D gene	clone size
TGTGCCAGCAGTAACCCAGAGACCCAGTACTTC	CASSNPETQYF	TRBV6-6	TRBJ2-5	NA	NA
TGTGCCAGCAGTTTGTCCCACCCCACAGATACGCAGTATTTT	CASSLSHPTDTQYF	TRBV6-5	TRBJ2-3	NA	NA
TGTGCCAGCAGCTCGGGTAGGGACACTGAAGCTTTCTTT	CASSSGRDTEAFF	TRBV7-8	TRBJ1-1	NA	NA
TGTGCCTCCCAACAGGGGGCAAAGCAGCCCCAGCATTTT	CASQQGAKQPQHF	TRBV2	TRBJ1-5	TRBD1	NA
TGTGCCAGCAGCCCGGGACATACAAACACCATATATTTT	CASSPGHTNTIYF	TRBV6-6	TRBJ1-3	NA	NA
TGTGCCAGTAGTATGAGGGGTTTCGGGTCTGAAAAACTGTTTTTT	CASSMRGFGSEKLFF	TRBV19	TRBJ1-4	NA	once
TGCGCCAGCAGCTTGGAGGACAGGGGGCTTTCACCCCTCCACTTT	CASSLEDRGLSPLHF	TRBV5-1	TRBJ1-6	TRBD1	NA
TGTGCCAGCAGCTTTGGCCTCAATCAGCCCCAGCATTTT	CASSFGLNQPQHF	TRBV7-2	TRBJ1-5	NA	NA
TGTGCCAGCAGCTCGGCCAGGGAGAGGGGTTCTGGGGCCAACGTCCTGACTTTC	CASSSARERGSGANVLTF	TRBV7-9	TRBJ2-6	NA	NA
TGTGCCAGCAGTGACAGGGGAAACTATGGCTACACCTTC	CASSDRGNYGYTF	TRBV25-1	TRBJ1-2	NA	once
TGTGCCAGCAGCTTCGGCAATGAGCAGTTCTTC	CASSFGNEQFF	TRBV5-6	TRBJ2-1	NA	NA
TGTGCCAGCAGCTTAGATGCCGGCGGGGTAACACAAGAGACCCAGTACTTC	CASSLDAGGVTQETQYF	TRBV7-6	TRBJ2-5	NA	NA
TGTGCCAGCAGCGAGGCAGGGAGGGACTATGGCTACACCTTC	CASSEAGRDYGYTF	TRBV9	TRBJ1-2	NA	NA
TGTGCCAGCAGTAAACAGGGCTGGGGGACTGAAGCTTTCTTT	CASSKQGWGTEAFF	TRBV2	TRBJ1-1	NA	once
TGTGCCAGCAACCTGGGACATTCCCAAACACCCGGGGAGCTGTTTTTT	CASNLGHSQTPGELFF	TRBV9	TRBJ2-2	NA	NA
TGCGCCAGCAGCCAAGGTTATGGGGGACGGGGCACAGATACGCAGTATTTT	CASSQGYGGRGTDTQYF	TRBV4-3	TRBJ2-3	NA	NA
TGTGCCAGCAGCTTAGCCTTAGGACTAGCGGGAGCCACAGATACGCAGTATTTT	CASSLALGLAGATDTQYF	TRBV11-2	TRBJ2-3	TRBD2	NA
TGTGCCAGCAGCCCCCGTGGTAGCGGGAGGGCCGTCGGCACAGATACGCAGTATTTT	CASSPRGSGRAVGTDTQYF	TRBV3-1/TRBV3-2	TRBJ2-3	TRBD2	NA
TGTGCCAGCAGAGCCGGGACGGCGAGCTCCTACGAGCAGTACTTC	CASRAGTASSYEQYF	TRBV2	TRBJ2-7	NA	NA
TGTGCCAGCAGCCGCGGACAGGTCGGGAATTCACCCCTCCACTTT	CASSRGQVGNSPLHF	TRBV9	TRBJ1-6	TRBD1	NA
TGTGCCAGTAGTAGAGAAAGGGCTGGGGCCAACGTCCTGACTTTC	CASSRERAGANVLTF	TRBV19	TRBJ2-6	NA	NA
TGTGCCAGCAGCTTAGCCGGGACGGGGGCATATGAGCAGTTCTTC	CASSLAGTGAYEQFF	TRBV7-9	TRBJ2-1	NA	NA
TGTGCCAGTAAGAAACCGCAGCGGACAGGGAGGTACGAGCAGTACTTC	CASKKPQRTGRYEQYF	TRBV19	TRBJ2-7	TRBD1	NA
TGTGCCAGCACCCTAGTCCGGGGAATGCGGTACGAGCAGTACTTC	CASTLVRGMRYEQYF	TRBV28	TRBJ2-7	NA	NA
TGTGCCAGCAGTCGGGTTGGGGTACGTGAAAAACTGTTTTTT	CASSRVGVREKLFF	TRBV28	TRBJ1-4	NA	NA
TGTGCCAGCAGCCCCCCCGGGAGTAAGGGGGCGCCCCAGCATTTT	CASSPPGSKGAPQHF	TRBV7-2	TRBJ1-5	TRBD1	few
TGTGCCAGCAGTGCGTCTAGCGGGGGCCCCCCCGGGGAGCTGTTTTTT	CASSASSGGPPGELFF	TRBV6-1	TRBJ2-2	TRBD2	NA
TGTGCCAGTAGTATAGGGGGGGGTTCCACAGATACGCAGTATTTT	CASSIGGGSTDTQYF	TRBV19	TRBJ2-3	TRBD2	once
TGTGCCAGCAGCCCACGTGTCCTGTGGGGAAGCACAGATACGCAGTATTTT	CASSPRVLWGSTDTQYF	TRBV7-9	TRBJ2-3	NA	once
TGCGCCAGCAGTGAGGGCAGGGGACGCGGGGAGCTGTTTTTT	CASSEGRGRGELFF	TRBV10-1	TRBJ2-2	NA	NA
TGCGCCAGCAGCCAAGATTGGGGGCAAGAGACCCAGTACTTC	CASSQDWGQETQYF	TRBV4-1	TRBJ2-5	NA	NA
TGTGCCAGCAGCTTAGAGGTTGGGGGCTACACCTTC	CASSLEVGGYTF	TRBV7-9	TRBJ1-2	NA	NA
TGTGCCAGCAGCGAGACGGGACTTCAGGAAAAACTGTTTTTT	CASSETGLQEKLFF	TRBV9	TRBJ1-4	NA	few
TGCGCCAGCAGCTTGTGGGGAGGGACTAATTACAATGAGCAGTTCTTC	CASSLWGGTNYNEQFF	TRBV5-1	TRBJ2-1	TRBD2	NA
TGTGCCAGTAGTGACCTTAGCGGGATTAGCACAGATACGCAGTATTTT	CASSDLSGISTDTQYF	TRBV19	TRBJ2-3	TRBD2	NA
TGCGCCAGCAGCTTGGATAGCTATGTTGGCTACACCTTC	CASSLDSYVGYTF	TRBV5-1	TRBJ1-2	NA	NA
TGCGCCAGCAGCCAGGGGCCGGCTGAGGGGGAAAAACTGTTTTTT	CASSQGPAEGEKLFF	TRBV4-1	TRBJ1-4	NA	NA
TGCGCCAGCAGTTGGGACAGCTTCGGCTCCGAGCAGTACTTC	CASSWDSFGSEQYF	TRBV5-1	TRBJ2-7	TRBD1	NA
TGTGCCAGCAGTCCACCGGGACTAGCGGGACTGGAGACCCAGTACTTC	CASSPPGLAGLETQYF	TRBV28	TRBJ2-5	TRBD2	NA
TGTGCCAGCAGTTACTCGATGACGGAGACCCAGTACTTC	CASSYSMTETQYF	TRBV6-2/TRBV6-3	TRBJ2-5	NA	few
TGTGCCAGTAGTAGGCAGGGACAGGGTAGGAATGAGCAGTTCTTC	CASSRQGQGRNEQFF	TRBV19	TRBJ2-1	TRBD1	NA
TGTGCCAGCAGTGTTGGCTCGGGGGGATGGCCCAATGAGCAGTTCTTC	CASSVGSGGWPNEQFF	TRBV2	TRBJ2-1	TRBD2	few